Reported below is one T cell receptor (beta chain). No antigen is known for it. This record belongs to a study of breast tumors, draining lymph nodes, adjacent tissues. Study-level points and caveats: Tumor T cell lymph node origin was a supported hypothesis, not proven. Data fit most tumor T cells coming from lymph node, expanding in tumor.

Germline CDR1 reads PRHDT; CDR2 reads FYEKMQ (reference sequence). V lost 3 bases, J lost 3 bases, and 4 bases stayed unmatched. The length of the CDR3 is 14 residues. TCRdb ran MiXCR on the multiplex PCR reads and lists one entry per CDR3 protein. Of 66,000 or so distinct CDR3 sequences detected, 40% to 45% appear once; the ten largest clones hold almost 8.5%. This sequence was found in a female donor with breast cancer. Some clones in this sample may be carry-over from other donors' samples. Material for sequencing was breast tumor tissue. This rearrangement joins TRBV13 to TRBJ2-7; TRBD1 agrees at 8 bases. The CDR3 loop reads CASSFRDRIYEQYF. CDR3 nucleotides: TGTGCCAGCAGCTTCCGGGACAGGATCTACGAGCAGTACTTC.